The clone carrying this TCR beta chain was seen once. The target antigen is unknown. A marrow graft followed busulfan-fludarabine conditioning, with cyclophosphamide on days +3 and +4. This entry is derived from a study of T cells after posttransplantation cyclophosphamide. Overall study results and limits: Recipient CMV seropositivity and CMV reactivation strongly tracked TRB clonality. Blood and skin or GI T cell repertoires showed limited TRB overlap.

Trimming cost V 5 bases and J 6 bases; bases outside gene matches: 10. The germline V gene has CDR1 MNHNS and CDR2 SASEGT. CDR3 length: 14 residues. Clones were sequenced by immunoSEQ multiplex PCR, and TCRdb holds only the in-frame ones, with some missing. The sample carries about 10,000 clones, roughly four fifths recorded once. This TCR came from a female patient in her 40s who received an allogeneic stem cell transplant from a related donor, was CMV-positive, and had no GVHD. Some T cells may have originated in the graft donor. This chain connects TRBV6-1 to TRBJ2-7, with TRBD1 matching over 7 bases. This sample comprised PBMCs, obtained 1903 days after a stem cell transplant with posttransplant cyclophosphamide. CDR3 nucleotide sequence: TGTGCCAGCAGTCAGACAGGGAGCCCCGTCGAGCAGTACTTC. Encoded protein: CASSQTGSPVEQYF.